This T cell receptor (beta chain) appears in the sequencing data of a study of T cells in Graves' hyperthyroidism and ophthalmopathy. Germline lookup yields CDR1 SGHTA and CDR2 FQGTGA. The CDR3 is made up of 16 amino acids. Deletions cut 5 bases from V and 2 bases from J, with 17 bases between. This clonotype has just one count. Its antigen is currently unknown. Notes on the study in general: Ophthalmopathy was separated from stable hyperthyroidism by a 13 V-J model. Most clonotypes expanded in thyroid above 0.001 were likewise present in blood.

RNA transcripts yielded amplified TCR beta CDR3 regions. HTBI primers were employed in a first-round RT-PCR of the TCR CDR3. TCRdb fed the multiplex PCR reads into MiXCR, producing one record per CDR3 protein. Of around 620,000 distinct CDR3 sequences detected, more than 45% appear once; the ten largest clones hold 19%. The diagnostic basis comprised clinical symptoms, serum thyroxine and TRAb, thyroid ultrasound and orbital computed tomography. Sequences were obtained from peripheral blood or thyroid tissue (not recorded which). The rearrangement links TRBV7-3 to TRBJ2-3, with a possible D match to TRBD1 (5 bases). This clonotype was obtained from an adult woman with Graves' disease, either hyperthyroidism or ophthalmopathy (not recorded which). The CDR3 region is CASSVGHSFSTDTQYF. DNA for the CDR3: TGTGCCAGCAGCGTCGGACATAGCTTTTCCACAGATACGCAGTATTTT.